This T cell receptor beta chain was sequenced in a study of blood T cell repertoires in COVID-19. There are 15 residues in the CDR3. From germline, CDR1 is GTSNPN and CDR2 SVGIG (reference sequence). Trimming cost V 0 bases and J 0 bases, with 10 bases left between them. Per the authors' pipeline: Scientists estimated how many nucleated cells there were by amplifying reference gene primers. TCRdb keeps only in-frame clones here, not all; method: immunoSEQ multiplex PCR. V and J calls and clone size are those listed in that table; D and trimming were worked out from the DNA. The data hold about 170,000 clones, with roughly 86% observed a single time.

The V and J genes are TRBV30 and TRBJ2-3; TRBD1 might be the D (6 bases). Material for sequencing was peripheral blood. This TCR came from a man aged 40-49 years who had recovered from COVID-19. CDR3 bases: TGTGCCTGGAGTGTAGGACAGCTTAGCACAGATACGCAGTATTTT. Its translation: CAWSVGQLSTDTQYF. The whole variable domain, filled in from reference TRBV30 and TRBJ2-3, reads SQTIHQWPATLVQPVGSPLSLECTVEGTSNPNLYWYRQAAGRGLQLLFYSVGIGQISSEVPQNLSASRPQDRQFILSSKKLLLSDSGFYLCAWSVGQLSTDTQYFGPGTRLTVL.